The clone carrying this T cell receptor beta chain occurred a few times. The data originate from a study of blood T cell repertoires in COVID-19. Study overall: Nucleic acid was either cDNA or gDNA, and it came from T cells, B-cell-depleted T cells, or PBMCs.

Authors' analysis steps: Amplification of reference gene primers provided the estimated nucleated cell counts. The protocol was immunoSEQ multiplex PCR, while the TCRdb copy is restricted to in-frame clones and leaves out a portion. V and J calls and clone size come straight from that table; D and trimming were deduced from the DNA. This sample has around 170,000 clones, with around 80% found just once. The CDR3 extends over 15 amino acids. From germline, CDR1 is MDHEN and CDR2 SYDVKM. With 1 base removed from V and 4 bases from J, the gap between germline ends came to 13 bases. V is TRBV28 and J is TRBJ1-1; D is ambiguous. The sequencing sample was made of peripheral blood. This receptor was taken from a young man with active or convalescent COVID-19. In nucleotides, the CDR3 is TGTGCCAGCAGTTTATCGGCAGGAGGCGGCACTGAAGCTTTCTTT. The encoded protein is CASSLSAGGGTEAFF. Variable domain in full (rest from reference TRBV28 and TRBJ1-1): DVKVTQSSRYLVKRTGEKVFLECVQDMDHENMFWYRQDPGLGLRLIYFSYDVKMKEKGDIPEGYSVSREKKERFSLILESASTNQTSMYLCASSLSAGGGTEAFFGQGTRLTVV.